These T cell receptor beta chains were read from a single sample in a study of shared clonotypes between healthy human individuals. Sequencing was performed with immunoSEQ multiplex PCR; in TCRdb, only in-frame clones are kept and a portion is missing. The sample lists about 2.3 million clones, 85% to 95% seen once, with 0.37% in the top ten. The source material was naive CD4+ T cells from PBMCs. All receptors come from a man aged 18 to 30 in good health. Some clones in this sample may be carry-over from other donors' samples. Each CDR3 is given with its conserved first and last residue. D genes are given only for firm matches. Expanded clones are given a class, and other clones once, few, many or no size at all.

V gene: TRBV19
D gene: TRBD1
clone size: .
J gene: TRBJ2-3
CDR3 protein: CASSIDQTGASTDTQYF
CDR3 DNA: TGTGCCAGTAGTATAGACCAGACAGGGGCCAGCACAGATACGCAGTATTTT

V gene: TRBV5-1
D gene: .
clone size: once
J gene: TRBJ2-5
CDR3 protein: CASSLAWGLARETQYF
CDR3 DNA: TGCGCCAGCAGCTTGGCTTGGGGCCTAGCTAGGGAGACCCAGTACTTC

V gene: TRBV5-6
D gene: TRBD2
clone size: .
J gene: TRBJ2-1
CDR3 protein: CASSRPGLAGEGVYNEQFF
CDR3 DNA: TGTGCCAGCAGCAGGCCGGGACTAGCGGGAGAGGGGGTTTACAATGAGCAGTTCTTC

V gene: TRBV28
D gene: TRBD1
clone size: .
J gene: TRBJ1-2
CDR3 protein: CQAGGHYGYTF
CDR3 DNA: TGTCAAGCAGGGGGCCACTATGGCTACACCTTC

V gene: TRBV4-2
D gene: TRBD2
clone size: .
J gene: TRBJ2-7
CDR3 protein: CASSQGLAGSYEQYF
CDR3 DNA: TGTGCCAGCAGCCAGGGACTAGCGGGAAGTTACGAGCAGTACTTC

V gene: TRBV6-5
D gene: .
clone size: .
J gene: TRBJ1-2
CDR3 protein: CASRPNGAYGYTF
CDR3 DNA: TGTGCCAGCAGACCCAACGGGGCCTATGGCTACACCTTC

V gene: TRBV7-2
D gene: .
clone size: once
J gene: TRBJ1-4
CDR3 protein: CASSLRPPGDNEKLFF
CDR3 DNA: TGTGCCAGCAGCTTACGGCCCCCCGGAGATAATGAAAAACTGTTTTTT

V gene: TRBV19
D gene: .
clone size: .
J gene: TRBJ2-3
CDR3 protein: CASQEETLKRTQYF
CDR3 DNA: TGTGCCTCCCAGGAAGAGACACTTAAGAGGACGCAGTATTTT

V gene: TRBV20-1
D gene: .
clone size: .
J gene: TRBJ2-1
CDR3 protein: CSARYNEQFF
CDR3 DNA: TGCAGTGCTAGGTACAATGAGCAGTTCTTC

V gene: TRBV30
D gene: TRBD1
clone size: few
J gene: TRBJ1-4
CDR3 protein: CAWSADRNEKLFF
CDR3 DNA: TGTGCCTGGAGTGCGGACAGGAACGAAAAACTGTTTTTT

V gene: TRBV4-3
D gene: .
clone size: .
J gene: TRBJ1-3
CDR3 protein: CASSQTGWVSSGNTIYF
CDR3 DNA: TGCGCCAGCAGCCAAACAGGGTGGGTGAGCTCTGGAAACACCATATATTTT